Shown below are 23 T cell receptor beta chains from a single sample sequenced in a study of molecular identifiers for immune sequencing clone quantification. MiXCR, applied by TCRdb to the PCR reads, yields one record per CDR3 protein. The sample consists of about 630,000 distinct CDR3 sequences, roughly 25% of them appearing once. Sequenced: naive CD8+ T cells from blood, with Jurkat cell RNA spiked in. The subset was: FACS-sorted CD8+CD4-CCR7+CD45RA+ naive T cells. These receptors came from a human donor in good health. Some libraries in this study had Jurkat cell RNA spiked in.

This clonotype was counted only a few times. V and J are TRBV18 and TRBJ2-7; 8 positions match TRBD1. This CDR3 has 15 amino acids. CDR1 KGHSH and CDR2 LQKENI come from the germline V gene. V lost 3 bases and J lost 0; bases outside the gene matches: 4. CDR3 residues: CASSPSDRASYEQYF. For the CDR3, the DNA is TGTGCCAGCTCACCCTCGGACAGGGCCTCCTACGAGCAGTACTTC.

The chain recombines TRBV19 with TRBJ2-1, with 9 bases lining up with TRBD2. Germline trimming cut 2 bases from V and 7 bases from J; bases unmatched to any gene: 6. Germline V CDR1 and CDR2: LNHDA, SQIVND (reference sequence). The CDR3 runs 15 residues. The CDR3 reads CASSIFSGSINEQFF. CDR3 in DNA: TGTGCCAGTAGTATATTTAGCGGGAGTATTAATGAGCAGTTCTTC.

This clonotype was detected many times. The genes are TRBV6-5 and TRBJ2-3; no reliable D call. The CDR3 is 16 residues long. The germline gives CDR1 MNHEY, CDR2 SVGAGI. The V end lost 6 bases, the J end lost 0 bases, and 16 bases lay between the germline ends. The CDR3 coding sequence is TGTGCCAGCAGCCGCCGAGACTTAACTAGCACAGATACGCAGTATTTT. Its protein is CASSRRDLTSTDTQYF.

V is TRBV10-3 and J is TRBJ2-7, with TRBD1 as a possible D gene (5 bases). Germline CDR1 reads ENHRY; CDR2 reads SYGVKD. This CDR3 contains 14 residues. Between the trimmed V and J ends, which lost 2 bases and 2 bases, there was a span of 10 bases. In DNA, the CDR3 is TGTGCCATCAGTGAGCCACAGGTCCCCTACGAGCAGTACTTC. This gives the protein CAISEPQVPYEQYF.

This clonotype has more than one count but fewer than ten. This chain uses TRBV9 with TRBJ2-7; 7 bases are shared with TRBD1. The germline gives CDR1 SGDLS, CDR2 YYNGEE. V was clipped by 0 bases and J by 4 bases; unmatched bases: 7. This CDR3 has 15 amino acids. The CDR3 protein is CASSVDSGQTYEQYF. The CDR3 DNA reads as TGTGCCAGCAGCGTAGACTCGGGACAGACTTACGAGCAGTACTTC.

Only one count was recorded for this clonotype. A clone one base away is much larger, so this may be a read error. The chain has TRBV6-5 and TRBJ2-1; TRBD2 matches 8 bases. CDR3 length: 15 residues. Germline values: CDR1 MNHEY, CDR2 SVGAGI. The CDR3: CASRTRGGMSNERFF. The CDR3 region has the DNA TGTGCCAGCAGGACCCGGGGGGGCATGTCCAATGAGCGGTTCTTC.

This clonotype was counted a few times. A much larger clonotype is one base distant, so this may be a read error. The chain couples TRBV29-1 to TRBJ2-5; no clear D gene. This CDR3 region has 13 residues. Per germline, CDR1 SQVTM and CDR2 ANQGSEA. The V end lost 5 bases, the J end lost 0 bases, and 10 bases lay between the germline ends. In DNA form, the CDR3 reads TGCAGCGTTTTAGGGTTGCACCAAGAGACCCAGTACTTC. It is translated as CSVLGLHQETQYF.

V gene TRBV11-2 combines with J gene TRBJ2-5; D is uncertain. CDR3 length: 12 amino acids. Trimming took 5 bases from V and 9 from J, leaving 13 bases between them. Germline CDR1 is SGHAT and CDR2 is FQNNGV. CDR3 coding DNA: TGTGCCAGCAGCGGCTTATATCTTGCCCAGTACTTC. Protein: CASSGLYLAQYF.

This clonotype was seen a few times. The V call is TRBV20-1, the J call TRBJ1-2; 8 nucleotides line up with TRBD1. The germline CDR1 and CDR2 sequences are DFQATT and SNEGSKA (reference sequence). CDR3 length equals 14 residues. V was pared by 5 bases and J by 4 bases, with 9 bases of the junction left unmatched. The CDR3 nucleotides are TGCAGTGCTCTCGGACAGGGCGAGGTCTATGGCTACACCTTC. Translating gives CSALGQGEVYGYTF.

This clonotype occurred many times. The rearrangement uses TRBV12-3 or TRBV12-4 and TRBJ1-1; D unresolved. This CDR3 comprises 13 residues. The germline V and J ends were trimmed by 5 bases and 5 bases, with 12 bases remaining between them. For the CDR3, the DNA is TGTGCCAGCAGTCCTGGAACGGGGACTGAAGCTTTCTTT. Its translation is CASSPGTGTEAFF.

To note about this clonotype: A much bigger clone sits one base away, suggesting this may be a read error. Likely a read error: the CDR3 ends without its conserved phenylalanine or tryptophan. The chain has TRBV7-2 and TRBJ2-1; D gene ambiguous. Germline V gives CDR1 SGHTA, CDR2 FQGNSA. The V and J ends lost 2 bases and 0 bases respectively, with 8 bases between them. This CDR3 comprises 15 residues. The CDR3 reads CASSLYGNSYNEQFS. The CDR3 DNA sequence: TGTGCCAGCAGCTTATATGGTAACTCCTACAATGAGCAGTTCTCC.

This clonotype was seen at least ten times. The rearrangement uses TRBV20-1 and TRBJ2-7, with D possibly being TRBD2 (7 bases). V was clipped by 6 bases and J by 2 bases, with 26 bases between them. The CDR3 has 17 amino acids. The germline V gene has CDR1 DFQATT and CDR2 SNEGSKA (reference sequence). Here the CDR3 DNA reads TGCAGTGCCCCGGGACAACCGAAGACGGGAGGTCCCTACGAGCAGTACTTC. It translates to CSAPGQPKTGGPYEQYF.

With regard to this clonotype: This sequence may be a read error, since a much larger clone differs from it by one base. The V call is TRBV9, the J call TRBJ2-2, with 9 positions matching TRBD2. The CDR3 extends over 17 amino acids. Germline lookup yields CDR1 SGDLS and CDR2 YYNGEE. The CDR3 DNA follows: TGTGCCAGCAGCGATAGACTAGCGGAGACGAACACCGGGGAGCTGTCTTTT. Its translation is CASSDRLAETNTGELSF.

This clonotype was found many times. The rearrangement links TRBV12-3 or TRBV12-4 to TRBJ2-3; 9 bases fit TRBD1. The CDR3 spans 15 residues. With 6 bases clipped from V and 6 bases from J, the junction kept 10 bases outside the gene matches. The CDR3 spells CASSPAGQGPDTQYF. CDR3 DNA sequence: TGTGCCAGCAGCCCAGCAGGACAGGGGCCGGATACGCAGTATTTT.

This clonotype was seen at least ten times. The V and J genes are TRBV27 and TRBJ2-3; tentative D call: TRBD1 (6 bases). The CDR3 spans 14 residues. V was clipped by 4 bases and J by 4 bases, with 12 bases between them. The germline gives CDR1 MNHEY, CDR2 SMNVEV (reference sequence). This chain's CDR3 is CASSYQGSADTQYF. The DNA of the CDR3 is TGTGCCAGCAGTTACCAGGGGTCAGCAGATACGCAGTATTTT.

This clonotype was counted between two and nine times. The V gene is TRBV4-2, the J gene TRBJ2-3; TRBD1 agrees at 10 bases. Trimming took 1 base from V and 2 from J; bases not matched to a gene: 9. The CDR3 is made up of 18 amino acids. Germline V CDR1 and CDR2: LGHNA, YNFKEQ. In DNA form, the CDR3 reads TGTGCCAGCAGCCAAGGTCCGTCGGGACAGGGGTACACAGATACGCAGTATTTT. It specifies CASSQGPSGQGYTDTQYF.

This clonotype was seen many times. This chain joins TRBV12-5 and TRBJ2-7; TRBD2 might be the D (6 bases). The CDR3 spans 13 residues. V was shortened by 1 base and J by 3 bases, with 7 bases between the two germline ends. Germline-derived CDR1 and CDR2 are LGHNT and FRNRAP. The CDR3 DNA reads as TGTGCTAGTGGTTTGGACGGGGGCTACGAGCAGTACTTC. Translation gives CASGLDGGYEQYF.

This clonotype has only a few counts. The J gene is TRBJ1-6, the V gene TRBV7-9; 7 positions match TRBD1. Germline lookup yields CDR1 SEHNR and CDR2 FQNEAQ (reference sequence). The ends lost 11 bases at V and 0 bases at J; junction bases unmatched: 7. This CDR3 spans 15 amino acids. The CDR3 sequence: CAVGTESSYNSPLHF. CDR3 sequence (DNA): TGTGCCGTAGGGACAGAGAGCTCCTATAATTCACCCCTCCACTTT.

Many counts were recorded for this clonotype. CDR3 protein: CASSLTGKSYEQYF. Written as DNA, the CDR3 is TGTGCCAGCAGTTTAACAGGGAAGTCCTACGAGCAGTACTTC. This sequence joins TRBV28 and TRBJ2-7; tentatively, D is TRBD1 (6 bases). Germline V CDR1 and CDR2: MDHEN, SYDVKM. The V end was cut by 2 bases, the J end by 1 base, with 9 bases between. The length of the CDR3 is 14 residues.

This clonotype was seen many times. The gene calls are TRBV28 and TRBJ2-5, with D possibly being TRBD1 or TRBD2 (5 bases each). V dropped 7 bases and J dropped 1 base, with 10 bases sitting between them. Germline V lookup: CDR1 MDHEN, CDR2 SYDVKM. The CDR3 totals 13 residues. The CDR3 is CASNPRGQETQYF. The CDR3 coding sequence is TGTGCCAGCAACCCGAGGGGCCAAGAGACCCAGTACTTC.

There are many counts of this clonotype. CDR3 amino acids: CASSQSTGGASTDTQYF. The CDR3 DNA reads as TGTGCCAGCAGCCAATCGACAGGGGGAGCGTCCACAGATACGCAGTATTTT. The V call is TRBV3-1, the J call TRBJ2-3, with 9 positions matching TRBD1. With V trimmed by 2 bases and J by 2 bases, 8 bases remained unmatched. Germline CDR1 reads LGHDT; CDR2 reads YNNKEL (reference sequence). The CDR3 contains 17 residues.

For this clonotype: This likely comes from a read error, as the CDR3 has no conserved phenylalanine or tryptophan at its end. The chain has TRBV20-1 and TRBJ2-3; 8 bases align to TRBD2. J was trimmed by 1 base and V by 6 bases; bases with no gene match: 3. Germline V gives CDR1 DFQATT, CDR2 SNEGSKA (reference sequence). There are 13 residues in the CDR3. The CDR3 region has the DNA TGCAGTGCCGGGCGGGAGGGCACAGATACGCAGTATTCT. Its protein product is CSAGREGTDTQYS.

This clonotype was seen a few times. This chain connects TRBV15 to TRBJ1-5; possible D gene TRBD1, 6 bases. CDR1 is LNHNV and CDR2 is YYDKDF in the germline V gene (reference sequence). V gave up 1 base and J gave up 6 bases, with 10 bases separating them. CDR3 length: 14 amino acids. The chain's CDR3 is CATSRGRGSQPQHF. The CDR3 DNA reads TGTGCCACCAGCAGAGGCAGGGGTAGTCAGCCCCAGCATTTT.